These T cell receptor beta chains were read from a single sample in a study of response to subunit inactivated influenza vaccine. From the RT-PCR reads, TCRdb called clonotypes with MiXCR, one entry per CDR3 protein. Here the sample spans some 480,000 distinct CDR3 sequences, over 9.5% being singletons. The specimen was PBMCs from blood, collected more than 35 days after vaccination. Receptors originate from a man over 45 who received an inactivated influenza vaccine. Each CDR3 is given with its conserved first and last residue. A D gene is named only where the DNA matches it firmly. Part of the rows lack a size; the others show once, few, many or a class for expanded clones.

clone_size: -; j_call: TRBJ1-4; d_call: TRBD1; v_call: TRBV4-2; cdr3_aa: CASSQQGAGEKLFF; cdr3_nt: TGTGCCAGCAGCCAACAGGGGGCTGGTGAAAAACTGTTTTTT
clone_size: many; j_call: TRBJ2-1; d_call: -; v_call: TRBV5-8; cdr3_aa: CASSFVKVQFF; cdr3_nt: TGTGCCAGCAGCTTCGTGAAAGTGCAGTTCTTC
clone_size: -; j_call: TRBJ1-3; d_call: TRBD1; v_call: TRBV5-6; cdr3_aa: CASSFAGGFGNTIYF; cdr3_nt: TGTGCCAGCAGCTTTGCAGGGGGCTTTGGAAACACCATATATTTT
clone_size: -; j_call: TRBJ2-1; d_call: -; v_call: TRBV10-3; cdr3_aa: CAISESSGAYNEQFF; cdr3_nt: TGTGCCATCAGTGAGTCGAGCGGAGCCTACAATGAGCAGTTCTTC
clone_size: -; j_call: TRBJ2-3; d_call: -; v_call: TRBV3-1; cdr3_aa: CASSPSPYTDTQYF; cdr3_nt: TGTGCCAGCAGCCCCTCGCCTTACACAGATACGCAGTATTTT
clone_size: few; j_call: TRBJ1-5; d_call: -; v_call: TRBV12-3/TRBV12-4; cdr3_aa: CASSSSGGNQPQHF; cdr3_nt: TGTGCCAGCAGTTCATCAGGGGGCAATCAGCCCCAGCATTTT
clone_size: -; j_call: TRBJ2-3; d_call: TRBD2; v_call: TRBV20-1; cdr3_aa: CSARGRRGVVLDTQYF; cdr3_nt: TGCAGTGCTAGGGGACGGCGGGGGGTAGTATTGGATACGCAGTATTTT
clone_size: few; j_call: TRBJ2-3; d_call: TRBD1; v_call: TRBV5-1; cdr3_aa: CASSFRQGVLTDTQYF; cdr3_nt: TGCGCCAGCAGCTTTCGACAGGGGGTCCTCACAGATACGCAGTATTTT
clone_size: -; j_call: TRBJ2-7; d_call: TRBD1; v_call: TRBV29-1; cdr3_aa: CSVSGQGELFYEQYF; cdr3_nt: TGCAGCGTTTCCGGACAGGGTGAATTATTCTACGAGCAGTACTTC
clone_size: few; j_call: TRBJ2-1; d_call: -; v_call: TRBV29-1; cdr3_aa: CSVDQGTIREFF; cdr3_nt: TGCAGCGTTGATCAGGGGACCATTCGCGAGTTCTTC
clone_size: -; j_call: TRBJ1-1; d_call: -; v_call: TRBV5-6; cdr3_aa: CASSLPGGGGTEAFF; cdr3_nt: TGTGCCAGCAGCCTCCCGGGCGGGGGAGGGACTGAAGCTTTCTTT
clone_size: -; j_call: TRBJ2-1; d_call: -; v_call: TRBV10-3; cdr3_aa: CAISESGDSFWGSYNEQFF; cdr3_nt: TGTGCCATCAGTGAGTCGGGGGACTCCTTTTGGGGCTCCTACAATGAGCAGTTCTTC
clone_size: few; j_call: TRBJ1-6; d_call: -; v_call: TRBV15; cdr3_aa: CATSRAISYNSPLHF; cdr3_nt: TGTGCCACCAGCAGGGCGATCTCCTATAATTCACCCCTCCACTTT
clone_size: -; j_call: TRBJ2-1; d_call: TRBD2; v_call: TRBV27; cdr3_aa: CASSPARLAGGSNEQFF; cdr3_nt: TGTGCCAGCAGTCCCGCTAGACTAGCGGGAGGATCCAATGAGCAGTTCTTC
clone_size: -; j_call: TRBJ2-5; d_call: TRBD1; v_call: TRBV5-1; cdr3_aa: CASSLDRDRGKETQYF; cdr3_nt: TGCGCCAGCAGCTTAGACCGGGACAGGGGGAAAGAGACCCAGTACTTC
clone_size: -; j_call: TRBJ2-3; d_call: -; v_call: TRBV10-1; cdr3_aa: CASGSRSGPQYF; cdr3_nt: TGCGCCAGCGGTAGCCGTTCCGGTCCGCAGTATTTT
clone_size: many; j_call: TRBJ2-4; d_call: -; v_call: TRBV12-3/TRBV12-4; cdr3_aa: CASSTRVNIQYF; cdr3_nt: TGTGCCAGCAGCACCAGGGTGAACATTCAGTACTTC
clone_size: few; j_call: TRBJ2-1; d_call: TRBD1; v_call: TRBV29-1; cdr3_aa: CSGTRSRGLNEQFF; cdr3_nt: TGCAGCGGAACCAGAAGCAGGGGGCTTAATGAGCAGTTCTTC
clone_size: many; j_call: TRBJ1-6; d_call: TRBD1; v_call: TRBV12-3/TRBV12-4; cdr3_aa: CASSPDRGVKNSPLHF; cdr3_nt: TGTGCCAGCAGCCCCGACAGGGGGGTTAAGAATTCACCCCTCCACTTT
clone_size: many; j_call: TRBJ2-7; d_call: -; v_call: TRBV5-1; cdr3_aa: CASSLEVGNEQYF; cdr3_nt: TGCGCCAGCAGCTTGGAAGTGGGGAACGAGCAGTACTTC
clone_size: many; j_call: TRBJ2-3; d_call: -; v_call: TRBV6-1; cdr3_aa: CASSWTVTSTDTQYF; cdr3_nt: TGTGCCAGCAGCTGGACAGTCACTAGCACAGATACGCAGTATTTT
clone_size: -; j_call: TRBJ1-2; d_call: TRBD1; v_call: TRBV11-3; cdr3_aa: CASSLEGTGECAGYTF; cdr3_nt: TGTGCCAGCAGCTTGGAAGGGACAGGGGAGTGTGCTGGCTACACCTTC
clone_size: -; j_call: TRBJ2-7; d_call: TRBD2; v_call: TRBV4-1; cdr3_aa: CASSQAGGLGYEQYF; cdr3_nt: TGCGCCAGCAGCCAAGCGGGAGGGCTGGGGTACGAGCAGTACTTC
clone_size: few; j_call: TRBJ1-4; d_call: -; v_call: TRBV20-1; cdr3_aa: CSARVGINEKLFF; cdr3_nt: TGCAGTGCTAGAGTCGGCATTAATGAAAAACTGTTTTTT
clone_size: many; j_call: TRBJ2-3; d_call: -; v_call: TRBV5-1; cdr3_aa: CASSLWAATDTQYF; cdr3_nt: TGCGCCAGCAGCTTGTGGGCAGCCACAGATACGCAGTATTTT
clone_size: few; j_call: TRBJ1-5; d_call: -; v_call: TRBV20-1; cdr3_aa: CSAYRDRSQPQHF; cdr3_nt: TGCAGTGCTTACAGGGATCGGAGTCAGCCCCAGCATTTT
clone_size: few; j_call: TRBJ2-1; d_call: -; v_call: TRBV5-1; cdr3_aa: CASSIPGSYNEQFF; cdr3_nt: TGCGCCAGCAGCATTCCGGGCTCCTACAATGAGCAGTTCTTC
clone_size: many; j_call: TRBJ1-2; d_call: -; v_call: TRBV20-1; cdr3_aa: CSAKVDHYGYTF; cdr3_nt: TGCAGTGCTAAAGTGGACCATTATGGCTACACCTTC
clone_size: few; j_call: TRBJ1-1; d_call: -; v_call: TRBV19; cdr3_aa: CASKFTGHTNTEAFF; cdr3_nt: TGTGCCAGTAAATTTACGGGACACACGAACACTGAAGCTTTCTTT
clone_size: few; j_call: TRBJ1-2; d_call: -; v_call: TRBV20-1; cdr3_aa: CSAQTDSWGYTF; cdr3_nt: TGCAGTGCTCAGACAGACTCTTGGGGCTACACCTTC
clone_size: many; j_call: TRBJ1-2; d_call: -; v_call: TRBV12-3/TRBV12-4; cdr3_aa: CASSFRGDPGYTF; cdr3_nt: TGTGCCAGCAGTTTTAGGGGGGACCCGGGCTACACCTTC
clone_size: -; j_call: TRBJ2-7; d_call: -; v_call: TRBV18; cdr3_aa: CASSPGVRDAYEQYF; cdr3_nt: TGTGCCAGCTCACCGGGCGTACGGGATGCCTACGAGCAGTACTTC
clone_size: -; j_call: TRBJ2-3; d_call: TRBD2; v_call: TRBV5-6; cdr3_aa: CASTGGRGGPIVYTQYF; cdr3_nt: TGTGCCAGCACCGGTGGACGGGGGGGCCCCATTGTATATACGCAGTATTTT
clone_size: -; j_call: TRBJ2-1; d_call: -; v_call: TRBV6-2/TRBV6-3; cdr3_aa: CASSARGSTVGGNEQFF; cdr3_nt: TGTGCCAGCAGTGCTAGGGGGTCAACCGTAGGGGGGAATGAGCAGTTCTTC
clone_size: few; j_call: TRBJ2-7; d_call: TRBD2; v_call: TRBV7-2; cdr3_aa: CASSLAGNAYEQYF; cdr3_nt: TGTGCCAGCAGCCTAGCGGGCAACGCCTACGAGCAGTACTTC
clone_size: few; j_call: TRBJ2-3; d_call: TRBD1; v_call: TRBV7-3; cdr3_aa: CASSWDRGAGTQYF; cdr3_nt: TGTGCCAGCAGCTGGGACAGGGGCGCCGGTACGCAGTATTTT
clone_size: -; j_call: TRBJ2-4; d_call: -; v_call: TRBV11-2; cdr3_aa: CASSLDGTKNIQYF; cdr3_nt: TGTGCCAGCAGCTTAGATGGGACAAAAAACATTCAGTACTTC
clone_size: many; j_call: TRBJ1-2; d_call: -; v_call: TRBV28; cdr3_aa: CASSFRAGRGYTF; cdr3_nt: TGTGCCAGCAGTTTCCGGGCAGGTCGAGGCTACACCTTC
clone_size: few; j_call: TRBJ2-1; d_call: -; v_call: TRBV24-1; cdr3_aa: CATSDKGGFYNEQFF; cdr3_nt: TGTGCCACCAGTGATAAGGGCGGCTTTTACAATGAGCAGTTCTTC
clone_size: -; j_call: TRBJ1-1; d_call: -; v_call: TRBV20-1; cdr3_aa: CSARDGSVNTEAFF; cdr3_nt: TGCAGTGCTAGAGATGGGTCGGTAAACACTGAAGCTTTCTTT
clone_size: -; j_call: TRBJ2-3; d_call: TRBD2; v_call: TRBV5-1; cdr3_aa: CASGTSGGAGDTQYF; cdr3_nt: TGCGCCAGCGGGACTAGCGGGGGGGCCGGAGATACGCAGTATTTT
clone_size: few; j_call: TRBJ1-2; d_call: -; v_call: TRBV25-1; cdr3_aa: CASSEYGVFYGYTF; cdr3_nt: TGTGCCAGCAGTGAATATGGGGTGTTCTATGGCTACACCTTC